Reported below is one TCR beta chain. CDR1 and CDR2 (germline): MDHEN, SYDVKM. V shed 3 bases and J shed 1 base, with 18 bases lying between them. CDR3 length equals 17 residues. The data stem from a study of blood T cell repertoires in COVID-19. The table came from immunoSEQ multiplex PCR; TCRdb's copy has only in-frame clones and leaves some out. This table has under 250,000 clones, about 87% appearing once. Sequenced input: PBMCs or T cells enriched from blood (not recorded which). The rearrangement joins TRBV28 to TRBJ1-1, with no clear D. The TCR was taken from a woman aged 40-49 years who had been exposed to COVID-19. The DNA of the CDR3 is TGTGCCAGCAGTTTCCCCCGGGATCGGGGTGAGAACACTGAAGCTTTCTTT. Amino acids: CASSFPRDRGENTEAFF.